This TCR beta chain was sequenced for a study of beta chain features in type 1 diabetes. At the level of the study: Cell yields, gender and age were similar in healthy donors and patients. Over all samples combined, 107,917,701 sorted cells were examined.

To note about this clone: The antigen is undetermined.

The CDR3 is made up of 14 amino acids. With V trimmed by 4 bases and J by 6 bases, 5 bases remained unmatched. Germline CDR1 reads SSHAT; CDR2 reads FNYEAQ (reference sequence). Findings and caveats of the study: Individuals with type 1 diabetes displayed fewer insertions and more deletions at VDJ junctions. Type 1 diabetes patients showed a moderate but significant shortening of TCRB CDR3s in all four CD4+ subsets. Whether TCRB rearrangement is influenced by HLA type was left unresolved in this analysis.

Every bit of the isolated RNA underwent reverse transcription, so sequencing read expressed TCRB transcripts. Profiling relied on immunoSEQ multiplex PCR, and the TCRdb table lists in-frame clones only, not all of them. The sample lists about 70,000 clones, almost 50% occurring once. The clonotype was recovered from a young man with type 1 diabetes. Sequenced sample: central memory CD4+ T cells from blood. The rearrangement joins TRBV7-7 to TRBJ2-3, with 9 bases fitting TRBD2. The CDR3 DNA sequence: TGTGCCAGCAGCTATAGCGGGAGTGCGGATACGCAGTATTTT. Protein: CASSYSGSADTQYF. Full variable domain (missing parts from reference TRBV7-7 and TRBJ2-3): GAGVSQSPRYKVTKRGQDVTLRCDPISSHATLYWYQQALGQGPEFLTYFNYEAQPDKSGLPSDRFSAERPEGSISTLTIQRTEQRDSAMYRCASSYSGSADTQYFGPGTRLTVL.